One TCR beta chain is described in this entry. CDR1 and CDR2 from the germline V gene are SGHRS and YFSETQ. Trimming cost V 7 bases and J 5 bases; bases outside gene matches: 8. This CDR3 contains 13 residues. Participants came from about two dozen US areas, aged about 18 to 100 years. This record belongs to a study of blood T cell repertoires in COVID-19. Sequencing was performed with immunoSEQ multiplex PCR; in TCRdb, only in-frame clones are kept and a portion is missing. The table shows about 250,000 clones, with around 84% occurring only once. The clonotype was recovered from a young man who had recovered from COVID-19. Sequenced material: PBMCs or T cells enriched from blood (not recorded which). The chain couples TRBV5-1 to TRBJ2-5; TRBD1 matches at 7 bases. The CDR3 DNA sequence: TGCGCCAGCGGAACAGGGGCCGGGGAGACCCAGTACTTC. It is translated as CASGTGAGETQYF. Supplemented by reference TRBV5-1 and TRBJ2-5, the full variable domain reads KAGVTQTPRYLIKTRGQQVTLSCSPISGHRSVSWYQQTPGQGLQFLFEYFSETQRNKGNFPGRFSGRQFSNSRSEMNVSTLELGDSALYLCASGTGAGETQYFGPGTRLLVL.